The T cell receptor beta chain under discussion was sequenced for a study of shared T cell receptors in the human thymus. This clone was found a few times. Measured with immunoSEQ multiplex PCR; TCRdb has only the in-frame clones, and not every one. The sample comprises 700,000 or so clones, approximately 85% of which are singletons, and approximately 0.01% rests with the top ten. The CDR3 has 15 residues. Trimming left V 4 bases short and J 3 bases short, with 16 bases between. Germline CDR1 is SGDLS and CDR2 is YYNGEE. The sample was also reused in another study, on human thymus T cells. As that report states: Donors consisted of healthy Finnish infants (having corrective surgery for congenital heart defects). Thymus tissue for the work was resected from patients undergoing corrective heart surgery.

The TCR was taken from a girl under three years old with a congenital heart defect. The V gene is TRBV9, the J gene TRBJ1-2; D gene ambiguous. The sequencing sample was made of thymocytes. CDR3 bases: TGTGCCAGCAGCCCGTTGCCCGAAGCACACTATGGCTACACCTTC. Amino acid sequence: CASSPLPEAHYGYTF.